This entry features one T cell receptor beta chain sequence. V shed 5 bases and J shed 0 bases, with 20 bases lying between them. There are 18 residues in the CDR3. CDR1 and CDR2 (germline): SGHAT, FQNNGV. This sample is drawn from a study of molecular identifiers for immune sequencing clone quantification. TCRdb re-called the PCR reads through MiXCR, storing one row per CDR3 protein. The profile shows about 35,000 distinct CDR3 sequences, 19% of them singletons. The sequence came from a human donor in good health. Some libraries in this study had Jurkat cell RNA spiked in. The sequenced material came from naive CD8+ T cells from blood, with Jurkat cell RNA spiked in. Subset reported: FACS-sorted CD8+CD4-CCR7+CD45RA+ naive T cells. The chain carries TRBV11-2 and TRBJ1-3; D might be TRBD1 (6 bases). The CDR3 region is CASSPGGRGPYSGNTIYF. The CDR3 DNA reads as TGTGCCAGCAGCCCCGGGGGCAGGGGCCCTTACTCTGGAAACACCATATATTTT.